The following is a TCR beta chain sequence with its context. Antigen unknown. This CDR3 region has 14 residues. V dropped 3 bases and J dropped 6; count of bases not matched to a gene: 6. Germline V gene sequence: CDR1 SGHTS, CDR2 YDEGEE. These data originate in a study of OX40 agonist ivuxolimab in advanced cancers. In the study overall: Ivuxolimab is an agonistic anti-OX40 (CD134) antibody, and patients were treated with it. The study's findings and limits: CD4+ T cells averaged fewer expanded clones than CD8+ T cells.

Assay used: immunoSEQ multiplex PCR; TCRdb lists only in-frame clones, some missing. This sample carries about 120,000 clones, around 95% of them seen once, and the ten largest clones take approximately 0.15%. Sequencing was performed on CD4+ or CD8+ T cells sorted from blood, taken in a trial of the OX40 agonist ivuxolimab. This chain uses TRBV5-8 with TRBJ2-7, with 10 positions matching TRBD2. The receptor's source is an adult with an advanced solid tumor such as melanoma, head and neck, liver or kidney cancer. CDR3 DNA sequence: TGTGCCAGCAGCTCCGGACTAGCGGCGTCCGAGCAGTACTTC. The encoded protein is CASSSGLAASEQYF.